The 9 T cell receptor beta chains given below trace back to one sample, sequenced in a study of PD-1 blockade in classical Hodgkin lymphoma. Profiled with immunoSEQ multiplex PCR; TCRdb holds only in-frame clones, not every one. The sample records under 80,000 clones, approximately 90% being singletons. Noted time point: cycle 4 day 1 (C4D1), after about 6 weeks of nivolumab. There was relapse after autologous stem cell transplantation in every patient, and there was variation in brentuximab vedotin exposure. The sample consisted of peripheral blood mononuclear cells (PBMCs), taken before the fourth cycle of nivolumab. Receptors were obtained from a human donor with classical Hodgkin lymphoma.

This chain links TRBV5-1 with TRBJ2-1, with 9 positions matching TRBD1. This CDR3 contains 15 residues. V shed 4 bases and J 6 bases; nucleotides not matched to a gene: 8. Germline V gene data show CDR1 as SGHRS and CDR2 as YFSETQ. Written as DNA, the CDR3 is TGCGCCAGCAGCACGACAGGGGGTAGTATCAATGAGCAGTTCTTC. It specifies CASSTTGGSINEQFF.

The V gene is TRBV7-9, the J gene TRBJ2-5; D gene uncertain. V gave up 4 bases and J gave up 5 bases, with 11 bases separating them. Germline lookup yields CDR1 SEHNR and CDR2 FQNEAQ (reference sequence). The length of the CDR3 is 13 residues. The chain's CDR3 is CASSYQPQETQYF. The CDR3 bases are TGTGCCAGCAGCTATCAGCCCCAGGAGACCCAGTACTTC.

The chain is built from TRBV7-9 and TRBJ2-3, with D perhaps assigned TRBD1 or TRBD2 (7 bases each). Between the trimmed V and J ends, which lost 8 bases and 1 base, there was a span of 16 bases. Germline CDR1 and CDR2: SEHNR and FQNEAQ (reference sequence). The CDR3 covers 15 residues. The CDR3 bases are TGTGCCAGCGCACTCAGGGGGGGAGGCACAGATACGCAGTATTTT. It is translated as CASALRGGGTDTQYF.

The V gene is TRBV7-6, the J gene TRBJ1-1, with D perhaps matching TRBD1 (5 bases). The ends were cut back, 7 bases at V and 1 base at J, with 19 bases in the middle. The CDR3 length is 16 residues. In germline, CDR1 is SGHVS, CDR2 FNYEAQ. In DNA form, the CDR3 reads TGTGCCAGCACCCCAGGGTTTGGAGAGAGGAACACTGAAGCTTTCTTT. Its translation is CASTPGFGERNTEAFF.

The chain carries TRBV7-9 and TRBJ1-2, with 7 bases lining up with TRBD1. CDR1 and CDR2 (germline): SEHNR, FQNEAQ (reference sequence). The V and J ends lost 2 bases and 7 bases, in that order; junction bases with no gene match: 7. The length of the CDR3 is 14 residues. Here the CDR3 DNA reads TGTGCCAGCAGCTTACCAGGGACAGCTTCTGGCTACACCTTC. Its translation is CASSLPGTASGYTF.

V and J are TRBV19 and TRBJ2-4, with 13 bases identical to TRBD2. Germline CDR1 is LNHDA and CDR2 is SQIVND (reference sequence). Germline trimming cut 7 bases from V and 0 bases from J; bases unmatched to any gene: 9. This CDR3 has 18 amino acids. The CDR3: CASTERLAGGLAKNIQYF. CDR3 nucleotide sequence: TGTGCCAGTACCGAACGACTAGCGGGGGGACTAGCCAAAAACATTCAGTACTTC.

The rearrangement joins TRBV5-1 to TRBJ1-4, with D tentatively TRBD1 (5 bases). This CDR3 has 15 amino acids. Germline CDR1 and CDR2: SGHRS and YFSETQ. V was clipped by 1 base and J by 3 bases, with 10 bases between them. The CDR3 spells CASSLSRDANEKLFF. The CDR3 DNA reads as TGCGCCAGCAGCTTGAGCAGGGACGCTAATGAAAAACTGTTTTTT.

The rearrangement uses TRBV14 and TRBJ2-7, with TRBD1 matching 9 bases. This CDR3 spans 16 amino acids. The germline gives CDR1 SGHDN, CDR2 FVKESK. V lost 1 base, J lost 3 bases, and 7 bases stayed unmatched. The CDR3 spells CASSQVGGTGLYEQYF. In nucleotides, the CDR3 is TGTGCCAGCAGCCAAGTGGGTGGGACAGGGCTCTACGAGCAGTACTTC.

The CDR3 sequence: CASSLATASNYGYTF. The CDR3 nucleotides are TGTGCCAGCAGCTTGGCGACAGCCTCTAACTATGGCTACACCTTC. The J gene is TRBJ1-2, the V gene TRBV5-5, with D possibly matching TRBD1 (5 bases). Looked up from germline, CDR1 is SGHKS and CDR2 is YYEKEE (reference sequence). The length of the CDR3 is 15 residues. Between the trimmed V and J ends, which lost 0 bases and 0 bases, there was a span of 9 bases.